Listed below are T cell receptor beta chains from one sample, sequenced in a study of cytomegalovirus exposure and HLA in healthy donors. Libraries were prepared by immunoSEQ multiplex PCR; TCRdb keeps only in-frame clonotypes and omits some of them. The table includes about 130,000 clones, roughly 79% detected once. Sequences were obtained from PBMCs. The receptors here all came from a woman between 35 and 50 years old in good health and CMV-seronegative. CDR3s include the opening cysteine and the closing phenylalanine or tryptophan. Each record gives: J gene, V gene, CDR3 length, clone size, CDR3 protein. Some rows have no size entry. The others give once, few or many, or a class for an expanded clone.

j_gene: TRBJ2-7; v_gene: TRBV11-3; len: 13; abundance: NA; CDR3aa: CASSPRTGNEQYF
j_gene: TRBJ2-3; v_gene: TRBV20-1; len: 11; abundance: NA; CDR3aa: CSASDRGPQYF
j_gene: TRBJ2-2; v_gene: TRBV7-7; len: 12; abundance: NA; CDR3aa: CASSSSTGELFF
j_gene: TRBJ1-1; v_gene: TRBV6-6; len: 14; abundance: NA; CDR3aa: CASSRFDRGNEAFF
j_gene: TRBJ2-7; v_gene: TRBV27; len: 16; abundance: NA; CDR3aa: CASSTEDRGFPYEQYF
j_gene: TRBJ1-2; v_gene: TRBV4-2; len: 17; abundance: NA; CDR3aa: CASSQNPSSSGQDGYTF
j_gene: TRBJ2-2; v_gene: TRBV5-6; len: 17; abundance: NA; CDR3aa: CASSLPSGRRGTGELFF
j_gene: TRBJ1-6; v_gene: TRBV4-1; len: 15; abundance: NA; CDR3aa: CASSQDGGGGSPLHF
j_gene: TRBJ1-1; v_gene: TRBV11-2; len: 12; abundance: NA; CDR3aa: CASSLEQGPAFF
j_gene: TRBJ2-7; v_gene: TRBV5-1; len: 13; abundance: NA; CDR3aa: CASSVESTYEQYF
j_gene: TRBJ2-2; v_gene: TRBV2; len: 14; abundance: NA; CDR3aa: CASRAGVYTGELFF
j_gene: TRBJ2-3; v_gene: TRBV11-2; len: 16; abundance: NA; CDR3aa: CASSLGLRGGRDTQYF
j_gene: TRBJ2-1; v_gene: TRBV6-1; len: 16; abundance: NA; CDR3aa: CASSGKKRGGSDEQFF
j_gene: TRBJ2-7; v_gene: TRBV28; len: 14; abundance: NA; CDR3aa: CASSLQRPPGEQYF
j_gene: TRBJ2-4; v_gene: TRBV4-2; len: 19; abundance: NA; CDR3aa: CASSQDISGRGGSKNSQYF
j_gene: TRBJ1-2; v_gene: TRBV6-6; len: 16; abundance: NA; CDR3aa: CASSYITGTGQYGYTF
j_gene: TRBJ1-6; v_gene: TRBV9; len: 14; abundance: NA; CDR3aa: CASSVEGAFSPLHF
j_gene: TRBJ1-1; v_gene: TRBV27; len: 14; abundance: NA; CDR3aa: CASSPFPGGTEAFF
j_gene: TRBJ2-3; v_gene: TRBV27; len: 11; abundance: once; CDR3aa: CASTVRGTQYF
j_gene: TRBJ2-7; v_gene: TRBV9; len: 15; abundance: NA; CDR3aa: CASSVALAGEYEQYF
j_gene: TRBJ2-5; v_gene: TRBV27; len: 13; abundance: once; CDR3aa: CASSLGPGGTQYF
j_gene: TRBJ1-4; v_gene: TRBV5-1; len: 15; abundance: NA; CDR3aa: CASSATGYRGEKLFF
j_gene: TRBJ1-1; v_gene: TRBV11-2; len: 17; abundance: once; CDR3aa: CASRPSLTTAFTSEAFF
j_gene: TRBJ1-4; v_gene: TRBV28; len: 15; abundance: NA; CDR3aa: CASSLPRQGHEKLFF
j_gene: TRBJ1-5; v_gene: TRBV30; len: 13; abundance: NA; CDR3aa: CAWSAGDNQPQHF
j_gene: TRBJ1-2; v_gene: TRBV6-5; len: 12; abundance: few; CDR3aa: CASRTEPYGYTF
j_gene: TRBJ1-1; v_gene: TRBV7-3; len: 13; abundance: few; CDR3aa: CASSSPGGTEAFF
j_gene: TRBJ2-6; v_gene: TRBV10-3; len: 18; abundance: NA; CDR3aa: CAISESRGRGSGANGLTF